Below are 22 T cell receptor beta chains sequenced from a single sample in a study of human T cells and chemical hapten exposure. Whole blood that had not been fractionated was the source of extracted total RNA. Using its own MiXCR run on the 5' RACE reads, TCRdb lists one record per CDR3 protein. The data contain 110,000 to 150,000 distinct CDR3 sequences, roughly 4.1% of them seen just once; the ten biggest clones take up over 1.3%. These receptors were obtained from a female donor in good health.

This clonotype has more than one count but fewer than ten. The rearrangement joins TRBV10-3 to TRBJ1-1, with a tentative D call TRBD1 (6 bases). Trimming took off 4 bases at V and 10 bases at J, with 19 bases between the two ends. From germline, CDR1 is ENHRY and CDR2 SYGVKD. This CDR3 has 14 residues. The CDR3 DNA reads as TGTGCCATCAGTGCCTTTGGCGGGGGCGAGGGAGCTTTCTTT. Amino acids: CAISAFGGGEGAFF.

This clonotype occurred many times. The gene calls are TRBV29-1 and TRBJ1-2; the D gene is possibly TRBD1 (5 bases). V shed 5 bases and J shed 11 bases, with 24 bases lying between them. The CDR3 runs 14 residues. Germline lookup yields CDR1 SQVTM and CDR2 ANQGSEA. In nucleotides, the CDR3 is TGCAGCGTTACTATTAAACCCAGGGAAGGAACTTACACCTTC. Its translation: CSVTIKPREGTYTF.

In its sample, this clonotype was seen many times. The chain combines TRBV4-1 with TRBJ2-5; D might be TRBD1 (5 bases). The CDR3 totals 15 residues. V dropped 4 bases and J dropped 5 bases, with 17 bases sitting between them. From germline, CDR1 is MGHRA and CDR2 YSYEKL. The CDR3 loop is CASSRIIRAGETQYF. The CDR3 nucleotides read TGCGCCAGCAGCCGAATAATCCGCGCAGGGGAGACCCAGTACTTC.

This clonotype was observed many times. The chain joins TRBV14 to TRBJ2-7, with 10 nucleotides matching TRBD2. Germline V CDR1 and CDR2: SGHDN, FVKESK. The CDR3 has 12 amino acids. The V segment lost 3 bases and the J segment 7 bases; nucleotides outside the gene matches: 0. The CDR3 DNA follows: TGTGCCAGCAGCCAGGGACTAGCGGAGCAGTACTTC. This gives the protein CASSQGLAEQYF.

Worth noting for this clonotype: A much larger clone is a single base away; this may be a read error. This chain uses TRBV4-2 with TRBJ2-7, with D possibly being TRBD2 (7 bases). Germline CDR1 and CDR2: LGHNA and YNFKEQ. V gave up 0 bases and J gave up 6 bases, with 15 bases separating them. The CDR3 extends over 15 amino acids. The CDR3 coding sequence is TGTGCCAGCAGCCAAGAAGAAGGGGGGGCCGGCGAGCAGTACTTC. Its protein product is CASSQEEGGAGEQYF.

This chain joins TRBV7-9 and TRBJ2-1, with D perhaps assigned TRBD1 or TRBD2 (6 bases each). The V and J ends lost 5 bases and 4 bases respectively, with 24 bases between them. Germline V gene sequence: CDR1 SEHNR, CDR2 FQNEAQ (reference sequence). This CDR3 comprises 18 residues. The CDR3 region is CASSLGGGPDLLYNEQFF. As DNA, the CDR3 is TGTGCCAGCAGCCTAGGGGGAGGACCAGACTTGTTATACAATGAGCAGTTCTTC. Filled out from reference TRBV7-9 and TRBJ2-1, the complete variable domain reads DTGVSQNPRHKITKRGQNVTFRCDPISEHNRLYWYRQTLGQGPEFLTYFQNEAQLEKSRLLSDRFSAERPKGSFSTLEIQRTEQGDSAMYLCASSLGGGPDLLYNEQFFGPGTRLTVL.

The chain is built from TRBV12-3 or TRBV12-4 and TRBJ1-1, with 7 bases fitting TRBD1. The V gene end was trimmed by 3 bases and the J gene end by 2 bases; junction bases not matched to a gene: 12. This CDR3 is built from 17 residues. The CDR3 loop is CASSFSPFRTGNTEAFF. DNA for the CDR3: TGTGCCAGCAGTTTTAGCCCGTTTCGGACAGGAAACACTGAAGCTTTCTTT.

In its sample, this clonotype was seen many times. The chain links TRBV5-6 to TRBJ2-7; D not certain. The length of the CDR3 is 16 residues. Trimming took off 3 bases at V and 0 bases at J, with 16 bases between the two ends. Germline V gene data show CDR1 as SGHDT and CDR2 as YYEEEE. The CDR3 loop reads CASSSYLDRYSYEQYF. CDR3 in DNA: TGTGCCAGCAGCTCATATTTAGATCGTTACTCCTACGAGCAGTACTTC.

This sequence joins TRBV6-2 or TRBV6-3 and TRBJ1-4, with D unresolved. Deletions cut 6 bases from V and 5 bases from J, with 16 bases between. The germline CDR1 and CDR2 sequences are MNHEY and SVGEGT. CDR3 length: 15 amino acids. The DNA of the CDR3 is TGTGCCAGCAGCCCTGAAATGGCCCCGAATGAAAAACTGTTTTTT. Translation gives CASSPEMAPNEKLFF.

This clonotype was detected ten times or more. CDR3 loop: CASSIDLSGGPYNEQFF. CDR3 DNA: TGTGCCAGTAGTATAGATCTGAGCGGGGGGCCCTACAATGAGCAGTTCTTC. The chain couples TRBV19 to TRBJ2-1, with TRBD2 matching 9 bases. Trimming at V came to 0 bases and at J to 2 bases, leaving 5 bases not matched to a gene. The CDR3 covers 17 residues. Germline V gene lookup returns CDR1 LNHDA and CDR2 SQIVND (reference sequence).

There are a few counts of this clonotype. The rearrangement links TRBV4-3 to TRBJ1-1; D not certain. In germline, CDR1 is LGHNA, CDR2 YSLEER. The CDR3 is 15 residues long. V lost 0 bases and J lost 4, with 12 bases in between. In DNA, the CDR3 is TGCGCCAGCAGCCAAGAATTGGAGTGGAGCACTGAAGCTTTCTTT. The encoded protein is CASSQELEWSTEAFF.

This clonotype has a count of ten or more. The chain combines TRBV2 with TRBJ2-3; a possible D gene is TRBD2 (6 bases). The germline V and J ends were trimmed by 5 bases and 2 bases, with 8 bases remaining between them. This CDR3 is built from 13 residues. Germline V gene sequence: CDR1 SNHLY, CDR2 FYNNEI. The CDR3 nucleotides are TGTGCCAGCAGTTGGGGACTCACAGATACGCAGTATTTT. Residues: CASSWGLTDTQYF. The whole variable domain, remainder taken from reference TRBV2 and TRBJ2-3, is EPEVTQTPSHQVTQMGQEVILRCVPISNHLYFYWYRQILGQKVEFLVSFYNNEISEKSEIFDDQFSVERPDGSNFTLKIRSTKLEDSAMYFCASSWGLTDTQYFGPGTRLTVL.

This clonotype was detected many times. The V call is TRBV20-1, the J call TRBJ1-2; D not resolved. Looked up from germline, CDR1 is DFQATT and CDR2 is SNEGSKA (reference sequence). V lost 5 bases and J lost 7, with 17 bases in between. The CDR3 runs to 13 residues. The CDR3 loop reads CSAPPEGRVGYTF. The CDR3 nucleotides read TGCAGTGCTCCCCCCGAAGGGAGGGTTGGCTACACCTTC.

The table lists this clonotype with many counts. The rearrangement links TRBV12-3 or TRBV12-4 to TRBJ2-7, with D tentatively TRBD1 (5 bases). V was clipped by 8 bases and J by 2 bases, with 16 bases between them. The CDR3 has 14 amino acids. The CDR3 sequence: CASASRGAPYEQYF. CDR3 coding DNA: TGTGCCAGCGCTTCTAGGGGCGCCCCCTACGAGCAGTACTTC.

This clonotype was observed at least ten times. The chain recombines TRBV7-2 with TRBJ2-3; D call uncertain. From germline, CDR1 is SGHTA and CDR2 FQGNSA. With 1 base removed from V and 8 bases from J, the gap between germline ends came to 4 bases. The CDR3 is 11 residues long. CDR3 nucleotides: TGTGCCAGCAGCTTAGTTGGTACGCAGTATTTT. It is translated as CASSLVGTQYF.

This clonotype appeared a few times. The CDR3 nucleotides read TGTGCTAGTGGTTCACCCCCAGGGCAGAATGACGCTGAAGCTTTCTTT. It specifies CASGSPPGQNDAEAFF. V usage is TRBV12-5 and J usage is TRBJ1-1, with D possibly TRBD1 on 5 matching bases. Germline assignment: CDR1 LGHNT and CDR2 FRNRAP. V lost 4 bases, J lost 6 bases, and 21 bases lay in between. The CDR3 has 16 residues.

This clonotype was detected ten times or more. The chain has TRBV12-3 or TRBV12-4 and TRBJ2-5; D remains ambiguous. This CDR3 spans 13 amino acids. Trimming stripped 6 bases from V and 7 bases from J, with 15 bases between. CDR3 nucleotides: TGTGCCAGCAGCCAAGGGTCACGGGTGACCCAGTACTTC. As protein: CASSQGSRVTQYF.

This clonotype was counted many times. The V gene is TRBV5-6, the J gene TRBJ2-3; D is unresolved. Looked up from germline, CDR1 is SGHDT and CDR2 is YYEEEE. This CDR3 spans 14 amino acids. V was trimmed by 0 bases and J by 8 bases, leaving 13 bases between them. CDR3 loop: CASSLGPSFVTQYF. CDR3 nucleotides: TGTGCCAGCAGCTTGGGACCCAGCTTTGTTACGCAGTATTTT. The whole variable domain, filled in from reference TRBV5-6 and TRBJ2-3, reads DAGVTQSPTHLIKTRGQQVTLRCSPKSGHDTVSWYQQALGQGPQFIFQYYEEEERQRGNFPDRFSGHQFPNYSSELNVNALLLGDSALYLCASSLGPSFVTQYFGPGTRLTVL.

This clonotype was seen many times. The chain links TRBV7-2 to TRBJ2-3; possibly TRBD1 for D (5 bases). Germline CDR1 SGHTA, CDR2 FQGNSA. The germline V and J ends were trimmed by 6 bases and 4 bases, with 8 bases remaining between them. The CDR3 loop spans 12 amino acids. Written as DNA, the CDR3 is TGTGCCAGCAGTCGCAGGGCAGATACGCAGTATTTT. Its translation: CASSRRADTQYF.

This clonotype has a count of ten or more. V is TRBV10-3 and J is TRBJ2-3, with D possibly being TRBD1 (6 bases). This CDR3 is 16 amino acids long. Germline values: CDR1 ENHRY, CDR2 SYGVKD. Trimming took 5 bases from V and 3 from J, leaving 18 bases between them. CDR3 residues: CAISTGTRTPTDTQYF. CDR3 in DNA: TGTGCCATCAGTACCGGGACACGAACTCCAACAGATACGCAGTATTTT.

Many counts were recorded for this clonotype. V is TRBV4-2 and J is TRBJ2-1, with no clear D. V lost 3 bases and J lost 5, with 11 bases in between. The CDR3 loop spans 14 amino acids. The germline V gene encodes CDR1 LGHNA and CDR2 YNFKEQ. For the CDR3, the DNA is TGTGCCAGCAGCCATCTCCGGGCCGACAATGAGCAGTTCTTC. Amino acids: CASSHLRADNEQFF.

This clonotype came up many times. CDR3 protein: CASSEVVGSGNTIYF. The CDR3 nucleotides read TGTGCCAGCAGTGAAGTGGTGGGCTCTGGAAACACCATATATTTT. The J gene is TRBJ1-3, the V gene TRBV6-1; D remains unclear. CDR3 length equals 15 residues. Germline assignment: CDR1 MNHNS and CDR2 SASEGT. V lost 1 base and J lost 0, with 7 bases in between.